This TCR beta chain was documented in a study of T cell responses to AZD1222 COVID-19 vaccine. Study-wide results and limits: Possibly, clonal diversity was underestimated; donors were largely white British and included more females. Recipients of AZD1222 seropositive at baseline numbered only five or six.

Method: immunoSEQ multiplex PCR; TCRdb's copy keeps in-frame clones and lacks some. The repertoire holds 55,000 to 90,000 clones, less than 90% seen once, with 8% to 10% in the top ten. This CDR3 is built from 11 residues. Trimming took 7 bases from V and 8 from J; bases not matched to a gene: 3. Germline lookup yields CDR1 ENHRY and CDR2 SYGVKD. With regard to this clone: The antigen is not known.

Material: peripheral blood, obtained on day 0 of AZD1222 vaccination. The chain is built from TRBV10-3 and TRBJ1-1, with 8 bases identical to TRBD1. The TCR originated in an adult in good health. CDR3 region: CAINRQGEAFF. In nucleotides, the CDR3 is TGTGCCATCAACCGACAGGGGGAAGCTTTCTTT.